This T cell receptor (beta chain) was identified in a study of blood T cell repertoires in COVID-19. Between the trimmed V and J ends, which lost 3 bases and 7 bases, there was a span of 9 bases. The CDR3 consists of 13 residues. Germline V gene lookup returns CDR1 SNHLY and CDR2 FYNNEI. Some clones are missing from TCRdb's copy, which holds only in-frame ones; the method was immunoSEQ multiplex PCR. Of some 15,000 clones in the sample, just over 85% were seen once. The V gene is TRBV2, the J gene TRBJ2-2; D unclear. The sequence was collected from a human donor in a cohort sampled during active COVID-19. The material sequenced was peripheral blood. CDR3: CASSDLGFGELFF. The CDR3 bases are TGTGCCAGCAGTGACCTAGGTTTCGGGGAGCTGTTTTTT. Filled out from reference TRBV2 and TRBJ2-2, the complete variable domain reads EPEVTQTPSHQVTQMGQEVILRCVPISNHLYFYWYRQILGQKVEFLVSFYNNEISEKSEIFDDQFSVERPDGSNFTLKIRSTKLEDSAMYFCASSDLGFGELFFGEGSRLTVL.